The 8 T cell receptor beta chains below were found in one sample sequenced in a study of shared clonotypes between healthy human individuals. This table comes from immunoSEQ multiplex PCR, and its TCRdb copy is limited to in-frame clones, with some not included. In the table there are more than 400,000 clones, about 95% of which are singletons. The source material was naive CD4+ T cells sorted from blood. This sample's subset: CD45RA+ positively selected. The receptors derive from a woman in her twenties or thirties in good health.

The chain is built from TRBV4-1 and TRBJ1-4; D might be TRBD1 (5 bases). This CDR3 region has 14 residues. Germline-derived CDR1 and CDR2 are MGHRA and YSYEKL. The V end was cut by 5 bases, the J end by 8 bases, with 15 bases between. The DNA for the CDR3 is TGCGCCAGCAGCTGGGGAGGGACTAGGGAAAAACTGTTTTTT. Amino acid sequence: CASSWGGTREKLFF.

CDR3 protein: CSARSERQYF. The CDR3 DNA reads TGCAGTGCTAGATCTGAGAGACAGTACTTC. The genes are TRBV20-1 and TRBJ2-7; no clear D. Trimming took off 2 bases at V and 10 bases at J, with 9 bases between the two ends. The CDR3 has 10 residues. CDR1 DFQATT and CDR2 SNEGSKA come from the germline V gene (reference sequence).

This chain connects TRBV10-1 to TRBJ1-3; D remains ambiguous. The CDR3 runs 14 residues. Germline V CDR1 and CDR2: WNHNN, SYGVQD (reference sequence). V was cut by 3 bases and J by 2 bases, with 8 bases left in between. The CDR3 sequence: CASSDGSPGNTIYF. The CDR3 region has the DNA TGCGCCAGCAGTGACGGAAGTCCTGGAAACACCATATATTTT.

The V call is TRBV5-1, the J call TRBJ1-3, with no clear D. Looked up from germline, CDR1 is SGHRS and CDR2 is YFSETQ. The CDR3 has 16 amino acids. The V gene lost 0 bases and the J gene lost 0 bases, with 10 bases spanning the gap. The CDR3 sequence: CASSLVSASSGNTIYF. CDR3 in DNA: TGCGCCAGCAGCTTGGTGTCGGCGAGCTCTGGAAACACCATATATTTT.

The rearrangement joins TRBV5-6 to TRBJ1-4; D call uncertain. Per germline, CDR1 SGHDT and CDR2 YYEEEE. The CDR3 extends over 14 amino acids. Trimming took 4 bases from V and 7 from J, leaving 14 bases between them. The CDR3 sequence is CASSPWPFVEKLFF. DNA for the CDR3: TGTGCCAGCAGCCCATGGCCCTTTGTTGAAAAACTGTTTTTT.

The V call is TRBV30, the J call TRBJ2-7; D possibly corresponds to TRBD2 (6 bases). The length of the CDR3 is 14 residues. V lost 0 bases and J 1 base, leaving 10 bases between the germline ends. Germline V gene sequence: CDR1 GTSNPN, CDR2 SVGIG (reference sequence). CDR3 nucleotides: TGTGCCTGGAGTGTACTAAGCGGGTCCTACGAGCAGTACTTC. The encoded protein is CAWSVLSGSYEQYF.

The chain couples TRBV18 to TRBJ1-3, with D perhaps matching TRBD1 (5 bases). V was trimmed by 0 bases and J by 0 bases, leaving 9 bases between them. This CDR3 is 16 amino acids long. The germline gives CDR1 KGHSH, CDR2 LQKENI. The CDR3 sequence: CASSPPGTSSGNTIYF. The CDR3 coding sequence is TGTGCCAGCTCACCACCAGGGACGAGCTCTGGAAACACCATATATTTT.

This chain links TRBV10-3 with TRBJ1-1; no clear D gene. The V end was cut by 4 bases, the J end by 6 bases, with 12 bases between. The CDR3 is 13 residues long. Germline loops: CDR1 ENHRY, CDR2 SYGVKD. The CDR3 DNA follows: TGTGCCATCAGTGTTCAGCCCGGCGCTGAAGCTTTCTTT. As protein: CAISVQPGAEAFF.